This TCR beta chain was sequenced in a study of shared clonotypes between healthy human individuals. Here immunoSEQ multiplex PCR was the method, and the copy in TCRdb shows in-frame clones only, minus some. The sample has nearly 2 million clones; about 94% are singletons. Naive CD8 cells lacked CD45RO, underwent positive selection for CCR7 and left out terminally differentiated effector memory CD45RA+ cells. The germline V gene encodes CDR1 SEHNR and CDR2 FQNEAQ (reference sequence). Trimming left V 7 bases short and J 2 bases short, with 12 bases between. The CDR3 is made up of 14 amino acids. The rearrangement links TRBV7-9 to TRBJ2-1, with D perhaps assigned TRBD1 or TRBD2 (6 bases each). Sample: naive CD8+ T cells sorted from blood. This TCR was sampled from a man between 18 and 29 years old in good health. The CDR3 region is CASTGADPYNEQFF. Written as DNA, the CDR3 is TGTGCCAGCACGGGGGCGGACCCCTACAATGAGCAGTTCTTC.